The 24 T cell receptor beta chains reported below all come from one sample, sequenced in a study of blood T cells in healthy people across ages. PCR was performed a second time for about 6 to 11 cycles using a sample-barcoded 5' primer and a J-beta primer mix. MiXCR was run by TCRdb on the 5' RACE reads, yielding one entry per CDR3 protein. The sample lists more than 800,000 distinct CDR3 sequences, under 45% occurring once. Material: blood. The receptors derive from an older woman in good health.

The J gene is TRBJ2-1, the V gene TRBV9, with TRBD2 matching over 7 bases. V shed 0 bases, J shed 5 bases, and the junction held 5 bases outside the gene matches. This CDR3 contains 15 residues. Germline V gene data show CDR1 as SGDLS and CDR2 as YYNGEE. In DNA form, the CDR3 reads TGTGCCAGCAGCGTAGGCGGGAGCGAGAACAATGAGCAGTTCTTC. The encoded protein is CASSVGGSENNEQFF.

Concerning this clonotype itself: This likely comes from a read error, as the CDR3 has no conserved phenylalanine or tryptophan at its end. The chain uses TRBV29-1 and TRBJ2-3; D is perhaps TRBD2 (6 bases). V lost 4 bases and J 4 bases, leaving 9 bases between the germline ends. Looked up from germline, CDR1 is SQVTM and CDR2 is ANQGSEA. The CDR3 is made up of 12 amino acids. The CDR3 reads CSVGRVADTQYL. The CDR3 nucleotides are TGCAGCGTTGGGAGGGTGGCAGATACGCAGTATCTT.

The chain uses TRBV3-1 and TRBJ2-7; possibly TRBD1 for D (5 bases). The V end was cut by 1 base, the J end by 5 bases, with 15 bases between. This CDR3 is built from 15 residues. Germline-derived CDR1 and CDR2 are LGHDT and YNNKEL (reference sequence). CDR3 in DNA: TGTGCCAGCAGCCAAGGGGGCAAGGGGCTTAACGAGCAGTACTTC. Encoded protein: CASSQGGKGLNEQYF.

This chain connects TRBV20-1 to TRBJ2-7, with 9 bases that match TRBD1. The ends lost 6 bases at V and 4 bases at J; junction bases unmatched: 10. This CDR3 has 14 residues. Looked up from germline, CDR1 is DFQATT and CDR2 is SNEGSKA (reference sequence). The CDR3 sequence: CSAQDGTGFYEQYF. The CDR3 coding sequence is TGCAGTGCACAAGACGGGACAGGGTTTTACGAGCAGTACTTC.

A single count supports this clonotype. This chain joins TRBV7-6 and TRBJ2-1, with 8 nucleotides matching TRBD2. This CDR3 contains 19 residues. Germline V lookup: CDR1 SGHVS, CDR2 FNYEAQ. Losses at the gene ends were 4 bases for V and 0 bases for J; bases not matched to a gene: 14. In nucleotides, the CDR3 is TGTGCCAGCAGCTCCTTCCCCGGGGGGGGCCATCGCTCCTACAATGAGCAGTTCTTC. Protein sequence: CASSSFPGGGHRSYNEQFF.

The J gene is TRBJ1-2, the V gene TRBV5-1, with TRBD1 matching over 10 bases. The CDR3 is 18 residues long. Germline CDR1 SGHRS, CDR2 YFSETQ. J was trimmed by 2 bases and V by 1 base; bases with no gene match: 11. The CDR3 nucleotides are TGCGCCAGCAGCTTGACCGTGACAGGGGGCACACGAAACTATGGCTACACCTTC. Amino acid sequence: CASSLTVTGGTRNYGYTF.

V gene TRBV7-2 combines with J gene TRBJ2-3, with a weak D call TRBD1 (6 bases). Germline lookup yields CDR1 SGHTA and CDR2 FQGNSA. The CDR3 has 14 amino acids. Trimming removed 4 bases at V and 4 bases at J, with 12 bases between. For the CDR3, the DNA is TGTGCCAGCAGCTCGACAACAGGGTCAGATACGCAGTATTTT. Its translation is CASSSTTGSDTQYF.

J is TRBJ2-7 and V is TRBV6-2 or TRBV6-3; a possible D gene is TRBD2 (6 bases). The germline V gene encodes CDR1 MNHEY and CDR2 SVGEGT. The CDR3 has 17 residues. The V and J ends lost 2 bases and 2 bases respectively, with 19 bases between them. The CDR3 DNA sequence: TGTGCCAGCAGTTACCCTATAATTCCGGGAGCGACCTACGAGCAGTACTTC. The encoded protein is CASSYPIIPGATYEQYF.

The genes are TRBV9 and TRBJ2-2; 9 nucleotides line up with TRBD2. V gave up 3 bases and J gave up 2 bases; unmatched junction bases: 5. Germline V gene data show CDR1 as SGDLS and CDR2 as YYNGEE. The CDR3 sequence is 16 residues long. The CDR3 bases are TGTGCCAGCAGCGGCCCTAGCGGGGCTAACACCGGGGAGCTGTTTTTT. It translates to CASSGPSGANTGELFF. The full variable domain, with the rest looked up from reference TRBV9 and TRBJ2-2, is DSGVTQTPKHLITATGQRVTLRCSPRSGDLSVYWYQQSLDQGLQFLIQYYNGEERAKGNILERFSAQQFPDLHSELNLSSLELGDSALYFCASSGPSGANTGELFFGEGSRLTVL.

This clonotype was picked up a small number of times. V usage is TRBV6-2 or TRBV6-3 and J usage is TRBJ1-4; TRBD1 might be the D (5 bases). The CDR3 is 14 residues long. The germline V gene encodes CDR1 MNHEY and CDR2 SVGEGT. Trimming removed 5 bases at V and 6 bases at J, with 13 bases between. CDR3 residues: CASSAPGRYEKLFF. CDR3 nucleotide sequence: TGTGCCAGCAGTGCCCCAGGGCGATATGAAAAACTGTTTTTT.

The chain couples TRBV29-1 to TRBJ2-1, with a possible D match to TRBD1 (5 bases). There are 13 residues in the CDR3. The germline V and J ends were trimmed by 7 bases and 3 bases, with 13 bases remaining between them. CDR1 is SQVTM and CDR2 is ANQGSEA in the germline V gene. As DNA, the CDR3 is TGCAGCGGTTGGAGCAGGGACTACAATGAGCAGTTCTTC. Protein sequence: CSGWSRDYNEQFF.

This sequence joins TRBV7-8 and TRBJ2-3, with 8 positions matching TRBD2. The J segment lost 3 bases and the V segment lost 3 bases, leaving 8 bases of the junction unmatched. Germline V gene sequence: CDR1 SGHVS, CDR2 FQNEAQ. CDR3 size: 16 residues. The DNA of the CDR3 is TGTGCCAGCAGCTTTGCCGGGGGGGATGCAACAGATACGCAGTATTTT. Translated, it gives CASSFAGGDATDTQYF.

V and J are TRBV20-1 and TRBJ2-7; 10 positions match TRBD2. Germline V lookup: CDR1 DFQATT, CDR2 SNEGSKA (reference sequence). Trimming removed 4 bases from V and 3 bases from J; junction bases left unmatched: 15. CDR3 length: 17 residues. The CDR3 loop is CSANSGRLPAVDYEQYF. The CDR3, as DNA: TGCAGTGCTAATAGCGGGAGGCTCCCGGCCGTCGACTACGAGCAGTACTTC.

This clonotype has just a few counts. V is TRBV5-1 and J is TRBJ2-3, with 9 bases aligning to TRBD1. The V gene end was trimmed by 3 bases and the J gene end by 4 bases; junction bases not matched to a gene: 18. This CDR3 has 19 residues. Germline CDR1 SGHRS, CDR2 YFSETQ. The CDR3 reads CASSSQRPGQGQWADTQYF. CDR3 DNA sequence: TGCGCCAGCAGCTCTCAACGACCGGGACAGGGTCAATGGGCAGATACGCAGTATTTT.

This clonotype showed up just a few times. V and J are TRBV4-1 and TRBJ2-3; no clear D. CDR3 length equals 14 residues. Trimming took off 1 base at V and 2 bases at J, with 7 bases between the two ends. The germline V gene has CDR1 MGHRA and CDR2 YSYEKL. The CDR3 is CASSQGQITDTQYF. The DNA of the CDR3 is TGCGCCAGCAGCCAAGGGCAGATCACAGATACGCAGTATTTT.

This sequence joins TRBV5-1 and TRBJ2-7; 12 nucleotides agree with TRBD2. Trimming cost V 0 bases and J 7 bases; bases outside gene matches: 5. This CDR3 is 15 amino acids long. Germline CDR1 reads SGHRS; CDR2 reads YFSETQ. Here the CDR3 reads CASSLVASGRGEQYF. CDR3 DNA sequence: TGCGCCAGCAGCTTGGTGGCTAGCGGGAGGGGTGAGCAGTACTTC.

The chain's CDR3 is CASSPFGGNYEQYF. CDR3 coding DNA: TGTGCCAGCAGCCCCTTTGGGGGAAACTACGAGCAGTACTTC. The chain recombines TRBV14 with TRBJ2-7; tentatively, D is TRBD1 or TRBD2 (5 bases each). The CDR3 length is 14 residues. Germline V gene lookup returns CDR1 SGHDN and CDR2 FVKESK. V shed 4 bases and J shed 3 bases, with 13 bases lying between them.

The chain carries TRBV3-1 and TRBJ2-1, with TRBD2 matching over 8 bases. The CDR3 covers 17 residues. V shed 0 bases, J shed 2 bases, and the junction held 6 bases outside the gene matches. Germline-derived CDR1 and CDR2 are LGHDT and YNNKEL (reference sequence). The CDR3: CASSQDRSGSAYNEQFF. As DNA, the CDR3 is TGTGCCAGCAGCCAAGATCGGAGCGGGAGCGCCTACAATGAGCAGTTCTTC.

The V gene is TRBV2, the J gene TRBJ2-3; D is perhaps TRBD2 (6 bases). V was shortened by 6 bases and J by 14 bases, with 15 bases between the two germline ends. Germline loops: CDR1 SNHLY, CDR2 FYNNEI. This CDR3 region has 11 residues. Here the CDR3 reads CASSVTSLRYF. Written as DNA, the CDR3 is TGTGCCAGCAGCGTGACTAGTTTACGGTATTTT.

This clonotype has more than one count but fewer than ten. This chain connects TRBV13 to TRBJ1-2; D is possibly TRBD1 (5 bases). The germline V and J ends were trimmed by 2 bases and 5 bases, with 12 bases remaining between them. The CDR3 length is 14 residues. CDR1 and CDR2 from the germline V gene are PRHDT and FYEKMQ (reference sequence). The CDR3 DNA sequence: TGTGCCAGCAGCTTACATCAGGGCGTATATGGCTACACCTTC. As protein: CASSLHQGVYGYTF.

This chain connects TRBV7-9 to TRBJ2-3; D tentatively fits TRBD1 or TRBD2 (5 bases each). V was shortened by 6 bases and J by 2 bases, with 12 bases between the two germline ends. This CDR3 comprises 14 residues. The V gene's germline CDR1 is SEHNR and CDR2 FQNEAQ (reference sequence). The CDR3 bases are TGTGCCAGCAGGAGGGGCGGTACCACAGATACGCAGTATTTT. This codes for CASRRGGTTDTQYF. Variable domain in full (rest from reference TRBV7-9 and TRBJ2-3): DTGVSQNPRHKITKRGQNVTFRCDPISEHNRLYWYRQTLGQGPEFLTYFQNEAQLEKSRLLSDRFSAERPKGSFSTLEIQRTEQGDSAMYLCASRRGGTTDTQYFGPGTRLTVL.

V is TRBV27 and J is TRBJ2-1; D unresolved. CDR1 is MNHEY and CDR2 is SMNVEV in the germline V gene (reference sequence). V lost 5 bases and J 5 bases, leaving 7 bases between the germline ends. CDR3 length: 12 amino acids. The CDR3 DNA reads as TGTGCCAGCAGTGACTTCCACAATGAGCAGTTCTTC. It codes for CASSDFHNEQFF.

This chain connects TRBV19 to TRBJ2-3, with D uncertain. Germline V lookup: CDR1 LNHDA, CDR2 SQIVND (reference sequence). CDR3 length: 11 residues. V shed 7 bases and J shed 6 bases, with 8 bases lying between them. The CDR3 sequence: CASTSSDTQYF. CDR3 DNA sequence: TGTGCCAGTACCTCATCGGATACGCAGTATTTT.

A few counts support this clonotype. The CDR3 DNA follows: TGTGCCAGCAGTTCTACCAGCTCCTACAATGAGCAGTTCTTC. Translated: CASSSTSSYNEQFF. The chain has TRBV27 and TRBJ2-1; D is unclear. This CDR3 is 14 amino acids long. The germline gives CDR1 MNHEY, CDR2 SMNVEV (reference sequence). The V and J ends lost 4 bases and 0 bases respectively, with 7 bases between them.